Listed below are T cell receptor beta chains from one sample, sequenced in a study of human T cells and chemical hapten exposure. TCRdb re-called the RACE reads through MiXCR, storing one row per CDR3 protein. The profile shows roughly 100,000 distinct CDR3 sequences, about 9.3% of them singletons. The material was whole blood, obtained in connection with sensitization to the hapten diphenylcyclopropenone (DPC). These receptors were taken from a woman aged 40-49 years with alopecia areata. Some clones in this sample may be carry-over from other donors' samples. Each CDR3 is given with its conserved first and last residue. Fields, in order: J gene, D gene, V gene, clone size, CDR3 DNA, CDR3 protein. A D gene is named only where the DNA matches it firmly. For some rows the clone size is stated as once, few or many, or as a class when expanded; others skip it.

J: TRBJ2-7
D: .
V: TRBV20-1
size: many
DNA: TGCAGTGCTAGAGTTGGGTTCTCCTACGAGCAGTACTTC
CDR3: CSARVGFSYEQYF

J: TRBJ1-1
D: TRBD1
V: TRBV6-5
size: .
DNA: TGTGCCAGCAGACGAGGACAGGGCGACAAAACTGAAGCTTTCTTT
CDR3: CASRRGQGDKTEAFF

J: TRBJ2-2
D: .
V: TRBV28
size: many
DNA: TGTGCCAGCAGCTTGGCCGGGGAGCTGTTTTTT
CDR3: CASSLAGELFF

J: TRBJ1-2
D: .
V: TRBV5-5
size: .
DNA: TGTGCCAGCAGCTTGCGGACACAGGGCACCTATCACGGCTACACCTTC
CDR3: CASSLRTQGTYHGYTF

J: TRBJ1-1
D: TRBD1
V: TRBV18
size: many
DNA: TGTGCCAGCTCCGCCTTCGTTACAGGGACAGGCGAAGCTTTCTTT
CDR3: CASSAFVTGTGEAFF

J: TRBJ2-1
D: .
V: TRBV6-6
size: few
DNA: TGTGCCAGCAGTCACCCCAACCACGGACCGAACCCCTACAATGAGCAGTTCTTC
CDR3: CASSHPNHGPNPYNEQFF

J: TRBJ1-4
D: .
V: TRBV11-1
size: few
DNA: TGTGCCAGCAGCCGAGGAACAACTAATGAAAAACTGTTTTTT
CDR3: CASSRGTTNEKLFF

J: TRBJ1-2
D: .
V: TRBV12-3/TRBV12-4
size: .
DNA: TGTGCCAGCAGTTTAGCGACCTACCCGACACTTTTC
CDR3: CASSLATYPTLF

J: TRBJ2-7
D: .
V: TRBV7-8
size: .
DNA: TGTACCAGCAGCTTAGCGCATCACGAGCAGTACTTC
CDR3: CTSSLAHHEQYF

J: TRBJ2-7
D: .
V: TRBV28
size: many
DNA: TGTGCCAGCAGTCCAGGAGCCCTGGGGGTCGCCTACGAGCAGTACTTC
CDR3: CASSPGALGVAYEQYF

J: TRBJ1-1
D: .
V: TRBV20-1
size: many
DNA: TGCAGTGCTACAGAGAACACTGAAGCTTTCTTT
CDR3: CSATENTEAFF

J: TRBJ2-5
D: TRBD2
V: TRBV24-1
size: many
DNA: TGTGCCACCAGCGGGAAGGCGGGAGGCCCCGAGCGGGAGACCCAGTACTTC
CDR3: CATSGKAGGPERETQYF

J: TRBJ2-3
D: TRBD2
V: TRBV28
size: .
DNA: TGTGCCAGCAGTTACCCCGGGACTAGCGGGTGGGGTTTTTTTTCAGCGGACACAGATACGCAGTATTTT
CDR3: CASSYPGTSGWGFFSADTDTQYF

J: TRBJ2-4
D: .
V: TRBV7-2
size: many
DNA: TGTGCCAGCAGCTTATCCCAGGAAAACATTCAGTACTTC
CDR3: CASSLSQENIQYF

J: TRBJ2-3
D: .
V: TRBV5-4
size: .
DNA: TGTGCCATCAGCTTGCGAATACAGCGTAGTACAGATACGCAGTATTTT
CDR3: CAISLRIQRSTDTQYF

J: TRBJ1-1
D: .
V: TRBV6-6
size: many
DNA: TGTGCCAGCAGTTACTCTTTTTTAATGAGGGCGGGCACTGAAGCTTTCTTT
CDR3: CASSYSFLMRAGTEAFF

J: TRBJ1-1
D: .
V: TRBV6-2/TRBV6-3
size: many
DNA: TGTGCCAGCAGTTACCCCGCGCTGAACACTGAAGCTTTCTTT
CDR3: CASSYPALNTEAFF

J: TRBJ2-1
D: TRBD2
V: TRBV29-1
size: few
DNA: TGCAGCGTTGGTGCTAGCGGGAGCTCTAAGTGGTCCTACAATGAGCAGTTCTTC
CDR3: CSVGASGSSKWSYNEQFF

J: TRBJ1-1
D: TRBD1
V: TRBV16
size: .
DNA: TGTGCCAGCAGCCAATTGGACAGGGACACTGAAGCTTTCTTT
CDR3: CASSQLDRDTEAFF

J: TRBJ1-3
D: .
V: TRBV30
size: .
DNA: TGTGCCTGGATTAGTCCGTTAAGCTCTGGAAACACCATATATTTT
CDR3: CAWISPLSSGNTIYF

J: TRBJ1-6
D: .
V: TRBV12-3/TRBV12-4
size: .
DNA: TGTGCCAGCAGTTTTGCCGGGACATCAAATTCACCCCTCCACTTT
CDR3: CASSFAGTSNSPLHF

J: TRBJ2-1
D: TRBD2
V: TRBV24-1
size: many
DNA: TGTGCCACCAGCGTGCAGCGGGAGTTCTACAATGAGCAGTTCTTC
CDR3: CATSVQREFYNEQFF

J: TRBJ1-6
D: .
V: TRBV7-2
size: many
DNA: TGTGCCAGCAGCTTAGTACAGCCAAGTTATAATTCACCCCTCCACTTT
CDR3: CASSLVQPSYNSPLHF

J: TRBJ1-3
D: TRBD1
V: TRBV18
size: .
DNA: TGTGCCAGCTTCGTCTGGGACAGCTTCTCTGGAAACACCATATATTTT
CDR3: CASFVWDSFSGNTIYF

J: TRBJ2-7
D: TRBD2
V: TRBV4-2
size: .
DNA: TGTGCCAGCAGCCAAGACCCCCTAGCGGGAGAGATGTCCTACGAGCAGTACTTC
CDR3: CASSQDPLAGEMSYEQYF

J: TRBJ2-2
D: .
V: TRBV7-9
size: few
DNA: TGTGCCAGCAGCTTACGCGGGTCTAGAAACACCGGGGAGCTGTTTTTT
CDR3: CASSLRGSRNTGELFF

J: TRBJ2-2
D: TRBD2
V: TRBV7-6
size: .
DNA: TGTGCCAGCAGCCCTTACTCCGGGACTAGCGGTAACACCGGGGAGCTGTTTTTT
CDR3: CASSPYSGTSGNTGELFF

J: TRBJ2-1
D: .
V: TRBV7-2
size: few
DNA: TGTGCCAGCAGCTTATCGACAGGGAGGAACAATGAGCAGTTCTTC
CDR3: CASSLSTGRNNEQFF

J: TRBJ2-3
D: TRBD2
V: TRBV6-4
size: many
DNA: TGTGCCAGCAGTGAAACAGCGGGAGTCGGAGATACGCAGTATTTT
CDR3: CASSETAGVGDTQYF

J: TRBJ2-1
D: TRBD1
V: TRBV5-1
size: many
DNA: TGCGCCAGCGGGACAGGGCTTTCATGGGAGTACAATGAGCAGTTCTTC
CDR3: CASGTGLSWEYNEQFF

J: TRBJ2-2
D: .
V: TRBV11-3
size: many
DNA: TGTGCCAGCAGCTTAGGCGTGGCCGGGGAGCTGTTTTTT
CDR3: CASSLGVAGELFF

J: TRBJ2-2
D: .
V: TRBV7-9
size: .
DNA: TGTGCCAGCGTAGGGGCAGCGAACACCGGGGAGCTGTTTTTT
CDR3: CASVGAANTGELFF

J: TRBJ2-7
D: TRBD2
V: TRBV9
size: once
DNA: TGTGCCAGCAGCGTAACGGCGGGGGGCTACGAGCAGTACTTC
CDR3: CASSVTAGGYEQYF

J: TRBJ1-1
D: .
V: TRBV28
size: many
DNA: TGTGCCAGCAGTCCGGAGATGAACACTGAAGCTTTCTTT
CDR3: CASSPEMNTEAFF

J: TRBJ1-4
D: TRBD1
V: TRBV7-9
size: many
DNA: TGTGCCAGCAGCTCCCAGGGGGTTGAAAAACTGTTTTTT
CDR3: CASSSQGVEKLFF

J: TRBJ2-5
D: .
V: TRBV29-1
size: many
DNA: TGCAGCGTTGATTCCCATTTGAGGAGGGGAGAGACCCAGTACTTC
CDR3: CSVDSHLRRGETQYF

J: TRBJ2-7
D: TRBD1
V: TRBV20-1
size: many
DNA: TGCAGTGCTAGCCCTTCCGGGACAGTAAGCTCCTACGAGCAGTACTTC
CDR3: CSASPSGTVSSYEQYF